Shown below are 26 T cell receptor beta chains from a single sample sequenced in a study of shared clonotypes between healthy human individuals (dated by TCRdb to between 2020 and 2021). The library was generated by the immunoSEQ multiplex PCR assay. TCRdb limited this immuneACCESS table to in-frame rearrangements with V and J called. A share of clones is missing; checked studies link under half to unresolved V genes, and the rest is unexplained. For this sample the table gives roughly 2.2 million clones, of which about 90% were detected only once. The ten largest clones take up more than 0.35% of the sample. The specimen sequenced was naive CD4+ T cells from PBMCs. The cell subset or site label for this specimen denotes: CD45RA+ positively selected. All receptors come from a man aged 18 to 30 in good health. Some clones in this sample may be carry-over from other donors' samples.

CDR3 sequence reads: CASSSDRFYTDEQFF. As DNA, the CDR3 is TGTGCCAGCAGCTCGGACAGGTTTTATACGGATGAGCAGTTCTTC. This chain joins TRBV5-6 and TRBJ2-1, with 7 bases aligning to TRBD1. This CDR3 region has 15 residues. Germline trimming cut 3 bases from V and 8 bases from J; bases unmatched to any gene: 11. The germline CDR1 and CDR2 sequences are SGHDT and YYEEEE.

The chain couples TRBV6-5 to TRBJ2-7; weak D call: TRBD1 (7 bases). In germline, CDR1 is MNHEY, CDR2 SVGAGI. Trimming shortened V by 2 bases and J by 3 bases, and 14 bases separated the two germline ends. The CDR3 is 15 amino acids. The CDR3 spells CASSYIADRNYEQYF. The CDR3 DNA reads TGTGCCAGCAGTTACATAGCGGACAGGAACTACGAGCAGTACTTC.

This chain uses TRBV4-3 with TRBJ2-7; D may be TRBD1 or TRBD2 (5 bases each). The CDR3 runs 16 residues. Trimming stripped 4 bases from V and 3 bases from J, with 19 bases between. The germline V gene encodes CDR1 LGHNA and CDR2 YSLEER. The CDR3 DNA reads as TGCGCCAGCAGCCGAGTCGACCGGGACCGAAACTACGAGCAGTACTTC. Amino acids: CASSRVDRDRNYEQYF.

The V call is TRBV5-1, the J call TRBJ2-7; 13 nucleotides align to TRBD2. This CDR3 contains 13 residues. V trimming: 4 bases; J trimming: 12 bases; junction bases outside the gene matches: 7. Germline-derived CDR1 and CDR2 are SGHRS and YFSETQ. CDR3 loop: CASSTGLAGVSYF. The CDR3, as DNA: TGCGCCAGCAGCACCGGACTAGCGGGGGTCTCGTACTTC.

The CDR3: CASREGDAQTQYF. Written as DNA, the CDR3 is TGTGCCAGCAGGGAGGGGGACGCCCAAACCCAGTACTTC. The chain links TRBV10-3 to TRBJ2-7, with D possibly being TRBD2 (7 bases). Trimming took 10 bases from V and 10 from J, leaving 23 bases between them. The CDR3 consists of 13 residues. Germline V gene data show CDR1 as ENHRY and CDR2 as SYGVKD.

The V and J genes are TRBV6-1 and TRBJ2-1; tentatively, D is TRBD2 (5 bases). V lost 1 base to trimming and J lost 15 bases, with 19 bases between them. The CDR3 contains 14 residues. In germline, CDR1 is MNHNS, CDR2 SASEGT. In DNA form, the CDR3 reads TGTGCCAGCAGTGAAGAAGGACTTTCATCGAGCAGGTTCTTC. Translating it yields CASSEEGLSSSRFF.

The rearrangement joins TRBV15 to TRBJ2-5, with TRBD2 matching 10 bases. This CDR3 spans 21 amino acids. Germline V gives CDR1 LNHNV, CDR2 YYDKDF (reference sequence). The J segment lost 0 bases and the V segment lost 0 bases, leaving 16 bases of the junction unmatched. This CDR3 is CATSRDSLASGSGMYQETQYF. CDR3 DNA sequence: TGTGCCACCAGCAGAGATTCTCTGGCTAGCGGGAGTGGGATGTACCAAGAGACCCAGTACTTC.

This chain links TRBV7-7 with TRBJ2-1; possible D gene TRBD1, 6 bases. The germline gives CDR1 SSHAT, CDR2 FNYEAQ (reference sequence). V gave up 2 bases and J gave up 4 bases, with 6 bases separating them. The CDR3 has 13 residues. The CDR3 region is CASSLQGYNEQFF. The CDR3 DNA is TGTGCCAGCAGCTTACAGGGGTACAATGAGCAGTTCTTC.

The chain links TRBV18 to TRBJ2-7; 7 bases match TRBD1. Germline V lookup: CDR1 KGHSH, CDR2 LQKENI. There are 14 residues in the CDR3. V lost 3 bases and J lost 6; bases outside the gene matches: 8. The CDR3 nucleotides read TGTGCCAGCTCACCTGGAGACAGGGTCCTCGAGCAGTACTTC. This sequence encodes CASSPGDRVLEQYF.

The chain carries TRBV6-5 and TRBJ2-1; perhaps TRBD2 as D (5 bases). The CDR3 is made up of 16 amino acids. With 0 bases removed from V and 10 bases from J, the gap between germline ends came to 19 bases. In germline, CDR1 is MNHEY, CDR2 SVGAGI. Written as DNA, the CDR3 is TGTGCCAGCAGTTACTCATATTATAGGGCCGAGCGGGAGCAGTTCTTC. It translates to CASSYSYYRAEREQFF.

The chain uses TRBV9 and TRBJ2-1; D remains ambiguous. The CDR3 consists of 11 residues. CDR1 and CDR2 from the germline V gene are SGDLS and YYNGEE. V was trimmed by 3 bases and J by 9 bases, leaving 7 bases between them. CDR3 region: CASSEHGEQFF. CDR3 nucleotides: TGTGCCAGCAGCGAGCATGGTGAGCAGTTCTTC.

This chain joins TRBV2 and TRBJ2-2, with TRBD2 matching 7 bases. Germline V gives CDR1 SNHLY, CDR2 FYNNEI. The trim removed 6 bases at V and 4 bases at J, leaving 5 bases unmatched. The CDR3 runs to 14 residues. The CDR3 reads CASRGRGSTGELFF. For the CDR3, the DNA is TGTGCCAGCAGAGGGAGGGGCTCCACCGGGGAGCTGTTTTTT.

V and J are TRBV30 and TRBJ2-2; 7 bases map to TRBD2. This CDR3 is 15 amino acids long. CDR1 and CDR2 from the germline V gene are GTSNPN and SVGIG (reference sequence). V dropped 8 bases and J dropped 5; count of bases not matched to a gene: 14. CDR3 DNA: TGTGCCACCAGCCCCGGTAGTAGCGGGACCGGGGAGCTGTTTTTT. It encodes CATSPGSSGTGELFF.

This rearrangement joins TRBV5-1 to TRBJ1-2; D is perhaps TRBD1 (6 bases). From germline, CDR1 is SGHRS and CDR2 YFSETQ. Trimming cost V 1 base and J 1 base, with 11 bases left between them. The CDR3 spans 15 residues. The CDR3 here is CASSLRGHFNYGYTF. DNA for the CDR3: TGCGCCAGCAGCTTGAGGGGACACTTTAACTATGGCTACACCTTC.

Regarding this clone: Other DNA variants within this sample encode the same CDR3. The CDR3 protein is CASSFVTGGNQPQHF. The CDR3 coding sequence is TGTGCCAGCAGTTTCGTGACAGGGGGCAATCAGCCCCAGCATTTT. J is TRBJ1-5 and V is TRBV28; 8 bases align to TRBD1. Germline V gene lookup returns CDR1 MDHEN and CDR2 SYDVKM. This CDR3 spans 15 amino acids. Germline trimming cut 3 bases from V and 2 bases from J; bases unmatched to any gene: 3.

This clone was detected a few times. The chain recombines TRBV7-9 with TRBJ1-1; D perhaps matches TRBD1 (6 bases). V was clipped by 5 bases and J by 4 bases, with 14 bases between them. The CDR3 is 14 residues long. Per germline, CDR1 SEHNR and CDR2 FQNEAQ (reference sequence). As DNA, the CDR3 is TGTGCCAGCAGCCAAGAACAGGGAGTCACTGAAGCTTTCTTT. Translation gives CASSQEQGVTEAFF.

V is TRBV9 and J is TRBJ2-7; D possibly corresponds to TRBD2 (6 bases). CDR3 length equals 19 residues. Trimming stripped 7 bases from V and 1 base from J, with 30 bases between. Germline CDR1 SGDLS, CDR2 YYNGEE. The CDR3 region has the DNA TGTGCCAGCTCCTCGGGACCTAATTCCCTTCTAGCGACGTCCTACGAGCAGTACTTC. It encodes CASSSGPNSLLATSYEQYF.

The CDR3 here is CASSRIDFGELFF. In DNA form, the CDR3 reads TGTGCCAGCTCACGTATAGACTTCGGGGAGCTGTTTTTT. This chain connects TRBV18 to TRBJ2-2; D is uncertain. Germline V gene sequence: CDR1 KGHSH, CDR2 LQKENI. Trimming removed 4 bases at V and 7 bases at J, with 10 bases between. The CDR3 is made up of 13 amino acids.

This chain uses TRBV7-3 with TRBJ1-2; TRBD1 agrees at 8 bases. Trimming cost V 2 bases and J 7 bases; bases outside gene matches: 9. Germline loops: CDR1 SGHTA, CDR2 FQGTGA. The CDR3 is 15 amino acids. As DNA, the CDR3 is TGTGCCAGCAGCTTACTCGGACAGGGTTTATCTGGCTACACCTTC. It is translated as CASSLLGQGLSGYTF.

With regard to this clone: This sample includes further DNA sequences coding for the same CDR3. This sequence joins TRBV28 and TRBJ2-7; possibly TRBD1 for D (6 bases). This CDR3 spans 14 amino acids. The V and J ends lost 6 bases and 1 base respectively, with 13 bases between them. CDR1 MDHEN and CDR2 SYDVKM come from the germline V gene. The CDR3 nucleotides read TGTGCCAGCAGCTGGGTAACAGGGTCCTACGAGCAGTACTTC. It specifies CASSWVTGSYEQYF.

This clone was detected once. Different DNA sequences within this sample yield the same CDR3. The chain links TRBV5-1 to TRBJ2-7; D unclear. Germline V gene lookup returns CDR1 SGHRS and CDR2 YFSETQ. This CDR3 contains 13 residues. V was pared by 2 bases and J by 4 bases, with 10 bases between. This CDR3 is CASSFDSLYEQYF. The CDR3 region has the DNA TGCGCCAGCAGCTTCGACTCTTTGTACGAGCAGTACTTC.

The rearrangement uses TRBV30 and TRBJ2-7, with 7 bases identical to TRBD1. CDR1 is GTSNPN and CDR2 is SVGIG in the germline V gene (reference sequence). V gave up 2 bases and J gave up 6 bases; unmatched junction bases: 13. The CDR3 spans 15 residues. The CDR3 DNA follows: TGTGCCTGGAGTCCCCCGGGACAGTTTTTTAGCGAGCAGTACTTC. It translates to CAWSPPGQFFSEQYF. The entire variable domain, with the rest obtained from reference TRBV30 and TRBJ2-7, is as follows: SQTIHQWPATLVQPVGSPLSLECTVEGTSNPNLYWYRQAAGRGLQLLFYSVGIGQISSEVPQNLSASRPQDRQFILSSKKLLLSDSGFYLCAWSPPGQFFSEQYFGPGTRLTVT.

In this sample, this clone turned up once. The junction departs from the called germline gene at one end, perhaps through a read error. The J gene is TRBJ2-5, the V gene TRBV4-3; perhaps TRBD1 as D (6 bases). The germline V gene encodes CDR1 LGHNA and CDR2 YSLEER. The CDR3 has 13 amino acids. The CDR3: CASSRTDQETQYF. As DNA, the CDR3 is TGCGCCAGCAGCCGGACAGACCAGGAGACCCAGTACTTC.

The gene calls are TRBV5-4 and TRBJ1-4; D unclear. The V gene lost 4 bases and the J gene lost 7 bases, with 17 bases spanning the gap. Germline V gene data show CDR1 as SGHNT and CDR2 as YYREEE (reference sequence). The CDR3 totals 15 residues. The CDR3 here is CASSVSRENPEKLFF. DNA of the CDR3: TGTGCCAGCAGCGTTAGCCGGGAAAATCCTGAAAAACTGTTTTTT.

The chain employs TRBV28 and TRBJ1-1; possibly TRBD1 for D (5 bases). With 2 bases removed from V and 4 bases from J, the gap between germline ends came to 17 bases. The germline V gene encodes CDR1 MDHEN and CDR2 SYDVKM. The CDR3 sequence is 16 residues long. The CDR3 DNA reads as TGTGCCAGCAGTTTAACAGGACTCCCGTCGGGCACTGAAGCTTTCTTT. It yields the protein CASSLTGLPSGTEAFF.

The V and J genes are TRBV25-1 and TRBJ2-7; no reliable D call. V lost 6 bases and J 7 bases, leaving 10 bases between the germline ends. Per the germline V gene, CDR1 is MGHDK and CDR2 is SYGVNS. The CDR3 totals 11 residues. CDR3 in amino acids: CASSSLWEQYF. The CDR3 nucleotides are TGTGCCAGCAGCAGCCTCTGGGAGCAGTACTTC.